Listed below are T cell receptor beta chains from one sample, sequenced in a study of CD8 T cells in Susac syndrome. TCRdb re-analysed the immunoSEQ multiplex PCR reads in MiXCR, keeping a single row per CDR3 protein. Of about 200,000 distinct CDR3 sequences listed, 80% to 95% are singletons. Sequenced sample: CD4+ T cells from PBMCs. These receptor sequences come from a human donor in good health. The CDR3 runs from the conserved cysteine through the conserved F or W. The D gene is left open where the match is weak. Clone size, where shown, is once, few, many, or a class for clones that have expanded.

clone_size j_call d_call v_call cdr3_aa cdr3_nt
NA TRBJ1-2 NA TRBV12-3/TRBV12-4 CASSLQGYYGYTF TGTGCCAGCAGTTTACAGGGATACTATGGCTACACCTTC
NA TRBJ2-3 TRBD1 TRBV5-1 CASSLNRGNTDTQYF TGCGCCAGCAGCTTGAACAGGGGAAACACAGATACGCAGTATTTT
NA TRBJ1-1 NA TRBV5-1 CASSSDTGTTNEAFF TGCGCCAGCAGCTCGGATACCGGGACGACGAATGAAGCTTTCTTT
NA TRBJ2-3 TRBD1 TRBV28 CASSTNRGTDTQYF TGTGCCAGCAGTACAAACAGGGGGACAGATACGCAGTATTTT
NA TRBJ2-7 NA TRBV30 CAWSLRQGLPEQYF TGTGCCTGGAGTCTAAGGCAGGGGCTTCCCGAGCAGTACTTC
once TRBJ2-3 TRBD2 TRBV20-1 CSMGGGTDTQYF TGCAGTATGGGGGGGGGCACAGATACGCAGTATTTT
NA TRBJ2-3 NA TRBV6-2/TRBV6-3 CASSAATWDTQYF TGTGCCAGCAGCGCCGCCACCTGGGATACGCAGTATTTT
NA TRBJ1-4 NA TRBV25-1 CASSLNRRGNEKLFF TGTGCCAGCAGTTTGAATAGGAGGGGTAATGAAAAACTGTTTTTT
NA TRBJ2-2 TRBD1 TRBV10-3 CAIRAEGARSTGELFF TGTGCCATCAGGGCAGAGGGGGCGCGGAGCACCGGGGAGCTGTTTTTT
once TRBJ1-6 TRBD1 TRBV7-2 CASSPTGGLYNSPLHF TGTGCCAGCAGCCCGACAGGGGGGTTATATAATTCACCCCTCCACTTT
once TRBJ2-6 TRBD1 TRBV11-2 CASKQGARPGANVLTF TGTGCCAGCAAGCAGGGGGCTAGGCCTGGGGCCAACGTCCTGACTTTC
NA TRBJ2-2 NA TRBV5-1 CASLSTANTGELFF TGCGCCAGCCTGTCGACGGCGAACACCGGGGAGCTGTTTTTT
NA TRBJ2-1 NA TRBV20-1 CSARKIVYNEQFF TGCAGTGCTAGAAAGATAGTCTACAATGAGCAGTTCTTC
once TRBJ1-1 NA TRBV20-1 CSALPPRAAYTEAFF TGCAGTGCCCTACCCCCCCGGGCAGCCTACACTGAAGCTTTCTTT
once TRBJ1-1 NA TRBV3-1 CASSQKRGQRTEAFF TGTGCCAGCAGCCAAAAACGGGGGCAGAGGACTGAAGCTTTCTTT
NA TRBJ2-2 TRBD1 TRBV29-1 CSVVTGEATGELFF TGCAGCGTGGTGACAGGGGAGGCCACCGGGGAGCTGTTTTTT
NA TRBJ2-7 NA TRBV29-1 CSGREGDYEQYF TGCAGCGGGAGGGAAGGGGACTACGAGCAGTACTTC
NA TRBJ2-5 TRBD2 TRBV6-1 CASKASGGWETQYF TGTGCCAGCAAGGCTAGCGGGGGGTGGGAGACCCAGTACTTC
NA TRBJ1-1 NA TRBV7-2 CASSSLRASEAFF TGTGCCAGCAGCTCCCTCAGGGCCTCTGAAGCTTTCTTT
NA TRBJ1-2 NA TRBV2 CASSESGAYGYTF TGTGCCAGCAGTGAATCAGGGGCGTATGGCTACACCTTC
NA TRBJ1-1 TRBD1 TRBV5-1 CASSLQGAKPPNTEAFF TGCGCCAGCAGCCTACAGGGGGCCAAACCCCCGAACACTGAAGCTTTCTTT
NA TRBJ1-1 TRBD1 TRBV5-6 CASSSPGQRNTEAFF TGTGCCAGCAGCTCGCCGGGACAGAGGAACACTGAAGCTTTCTTT
NA TRBJ2-2 TRBD1 TRBV7-2 CASSSGTGRNTGELFF TGTGCCAGCAGCTCTGGGACAGGCCGGAACACCGGGGAGCTGTTTTTT
NA TRBJ2-3 NA TRBV28 CASMDSGGTDTQYF TGTGCCAGCATGGACAGCGGCGGCACAGATACGCAGTATTTT
NA TRBJ1-4 NA TRBV28 CASALQGSYEKLFF TGTGCCAGCGCCCTACAGGGAAGTTATGAAAAACTGTTTTTT
NA TRBJ2-2 TRBD1 TRBV24-1 CATSDYRDRGAIANTGELFF TGTGCCACCAGTGATTACCGGGACAGGGGGGCCATCGCGAACACCGGGGAGCTGTTTTTT
once TRBJ1-4 TRBD1 TRBV7-9 CASSRDRVKEKLFF TGTGCCAGCAGCCGAGACAGGGTAAAGGAAAAACTGTTTTTT
NA TRBJ2-3 TRBD1 TRBV20-1 CSAESPQGAVTDTQYF TGCAGTGCAGAGAGTCCACAGGGGGCAGTCACAGATACGCAGTATTTT
NA TRBJ1-2 NA TRBV7-8 CASSLGHRNYGYTF TGTGCCAGCAGCTTAGGACACCGTAACTATGGCTACACCTTC
NA TRBJ2-2 NA TRBV12-3/TRBV12-4 CASSLGDWGSTGELFF TGTGCCAGCAGTCTGGGGGACTGGGGGAGCACCGGGGAGCTGTTTTTT
few TRBJ2-7 NA TRBV7-2 CASSLGTYEQYF TGTGCCAGCAGCCTGGGGACGTACGAGCAGTACTTC
once TRBJ2-3 NA TRBV4-2 CASSQEAPPRTDTQYF TGTGCCAGCAGCCAAGAGGCTCCCCCCCGCACAGATACGCAGTATTTT
NA TRBJ1-5 NA TRBV30 CAWMSPGRDQPQHF TGTGCCTGGATGTCCCCGGGACGGGATCAGCCCCAGCATTTT
NA TRBJ2-7 NA TRBV28 CASSLRGADYEQYF TGTGCCAGCAGTCTCAGGGGGGCGGACTACGAGCAGTACTTC
NA TRBJ1-5 NA TRBV10-3 CAAREGPNQPQHF TGTGCCGCCCGTGAGGGGCCCAATCAGCCCCAGCATTTT
NA TRBJ2-7 NA TRBV20-1 CSARGGTSGEQYF TGCAGTGCTAGAGGCGGGACGTCGGGCGAGCAGTACTTC
NA TRBJ2-1 NA TRBV6-2/TRBV6-3 CASSEGLDYNEQFF TGTGCCAGCTCCGAGGGGTTAGACTACAATGAGCAGTTCTTC
NA TRBJ2-5 NA TRBV29-1 CSVVRTSSSQETQYF TGCAGCGTTGTACGGACGTCCTCATCTCAAGAGACCCAGTACTTC
NA TRBJ2-5 NA TRBV20-1 CSAGSVRETQYF TGCAGTGCTGGATCCGTGCGGGAGACCCAGTACTTC
NA TRBJ2-5 NA TRBV5-1 CASSLPDSQETQYF TGCGCCAGCAGCTTACCGGACAGCCAAGAGACCCAGTACTTC
NA TRBJ2-1 NA TRBV7-3 CASSYRDTGGREQFF TGTGCCAGCAGCTACCGGGACACGGGCGGGAGAGAGCAGTTCTTC
NA TRBJ2-2 NA TRBV20-1 CSARPRWGDGELFF TGCAGTGCTAGACCAAGGTGGGGCGACGGGGAGCTGTTTTTT
NA TRBJ2-3 NA TRBV2 CASSENFRSDTQYF TGTGCCAGCAGTGAAAATTTCCGGTCAGATACGCAGTATTTT
NA TRBJ2-2 NA TRBV28 CASQGTNTGELFF TGTGCCAGTCAGGGTACGAACACCGGGGAGCTGTTTTTT
NA TRBJ1-2 TRBD1 TRBV4-2 CASSHFLVGQGGTKPYGYTF TGTGCCAGCAGCCACTTTCTAGTGGGACAGGGGGGTACGAAACCCTATGGCTACACCTTC
once TRBJ2-2 TRBD2 TRBV27 CASSFSKGLAGGELFF TGTGCCAGCAGTTTCTCCAAGGGACTAGCGGGCGGGGAGCTGTTTTTT
NA TRBJ2-1 NA TRBV12-3/TRBV12-4 CASSLELRYKQFF TGTGCCAGCAGTTTAGAACTACGCTATAAGCAGTTCTTC
NA TRBJ1-1 NA TRBV21-1 CASRGAEGSNTEAFF TGTGCCAGCAGAGGGGCAGAGGGGTCGAACACTGAAGCTTTCTTT
NA TRBJ2-7 NA TRBV5-1 CASSLDGLFDEQYF TGCGCCAGCAGCCTCGACGGCCTATTTGACGAGCAGTACTTC
NA TRBJ2-3 NA TRBV20-1 CSARVSVTRTDTQYF TGCAGTGCTAGAGTCAGCGTGACTCGCACAGATACGCAGTATTTT
NA TRBJ2-5 NA TRBV5-6 CASSSWGKVQETQYF TGTGCCAGCAGCTCGTGGGGGAAGGTCCAAGAGACCCAGTACTTC
NA TRBJ1-1 NA TRBV12-3/TRBV12-4 CASSLLGGSTEAFF TGTGCCAGCAGTTTACTAGGGGGGTCCACTGAAGCTTTCTTT
NA TRBJ2-7 NA TRBV11-2 CASSLGGQYEQYF TGTGCCAGCAGCTTAGGGGGGCAATACGAGCAGTACTTC
NA TRBJ1-5 TRBD1 TRBV7-8 CASSLNPGGINQPQHF TGTGCCAGCAGCTTAAATCCAGGGGGGATCAACCAGCCCCAGCATTTT
NA TRBJ1-1 NA TRBV5-1 CASSLDARGGFF TGCGCCAGCAGCTTGGACGCCAGAGGTGGTTTCTTT
NA TRBJ1-6 NA TRBV12-3/TRBV12-4 CASTSRVGARDSPLHF TGTGCCAGCACCTCTCGAGTCGGGGCCAGGGATTCACCCCTCCACTTT
NA TRBJ2-7 TRBD2 TRBV12-3/TRBV12-4 CASSLAGGVHEQYF TGTGCCAGCTCCCTGGCGGGAGGCGTCCACGAGCAGTACTTC
NA TRBJ2-5 TRBD1 TRBV20-1 CSAPTGVRQETQYF TGCAGTGCCCCGACAGGGGTTCGCCAAGAGACCCAGTACTTC